This T cell receptor (beta chain) is from a study of CD8+ T cells in alopecia areata. About the study: The protocol delivered tofacitinib for 6 to 18 months, then withdrew it for 6 months. Notes on the study in general: Lesional scalp, especially alopecia totalis/universalis, showed higher clonality than normal scalp. Scalp clonality, together with expanded CD8+ clones among the top 100, fell significantly with tofacitinib.

V was clipped by 5 bases and J by 4 bases; unmatched bases: 8. This CDR3 comprises 14 residues. Germline loops: CDR1 SQVTM, CDR2 ANQGSEA. As to treatment: oral pan-JAK inhibitor, 5-10 mg twice daily. Extraction and reverse transcription of RNA yielded cDNA as the sequencing template. The protocol was immunoSEQ multiplex PCR, while the TCRdb copy is restricted to in-frame clones and leaves out a portion. The data hold 70,000 or so clones, with around 29% observed a single time. As regards this clone: Antigen unknown.

The specimen was CD8+ T cells sorted from blood, collected at week 4, from a patient treated with tofacitinib. The chain couples TRBV29-1 to TRBJ2-1; 7 nucleotides agree with TRBD1. This TCR derives from a human donor with alopecia areata. As DNA, the CDR3 is TGCAGCGTTACCGCGAGGGGGCTGTACAATGAGCAGTTCTTC. Translating it yields CSVTARGLYNEQFF.